One T cell receptor beta chain is described in this entry. Its antigen remains unidentified. This record belongs to a study of T-cell memory formation after mild COVID-19. Study background: TCR clusters largely stayed donor specific. Study-wide findings and caveats: Shrinking CD4+ clones were chiefly CM and EM; CD8+ ones were chiefly EMRA. CD4/CD8 balance held among clones contracting day 15 to 85, and later expanders leaned CD4+.

Employing constant-segment primers, 5'RACE generated TCR alpha and TCR beta cDNA libraries bearing sample barcodes and UMIs. TCRdb re-called the 5' RACE reads through MiXCR, storing one row per CDR3 protein. The top ten hold 2% to 3% of the sample, which has some 210,000 distinct CDR3 sequences, approximately 16% seen once. The sample comprised PBMCs or a T cell subset sorted from them (not recorded which). The TCR originated in an adult woman who had mild COVID-19 (a few samples of this study predate the infection). Cell type and time point are not known.

The CDR3 DNA follows: TGTGCCAGCAGGTTTTCGGGGATAACTCCTCCAGGGGCTGAAGCTTTCTTT. This encodes CASRFSGITPPGAEAFF. The chain links TRBV2 to TRBJ1-1; maybe TRBD1 (6 bases). The CDR3 runs 17 residues. The ends were cut back, 6 bases at V and 6 bases at J, with 26 bases in the middle. The germline V gene encodes CDR1 SNHLY and CDR2 FYNNEI.